The sequence of this T cell receptor (beta chain) was determined in a study of CD8 T cells in ankylosing spondylitis. TCRdb independently ran MiXCR on the 5' RACE reads; one entry per CDR3 protein. This repertoire shows about 320,000 distinct CDR3 sequences, around 10% found once; its top ten account for about 10%. This clonotype has ten or more counts. Germline CDR1 and CDR2: MNHEY and SMNVEV (reference sequence). Trimming removed 5 bases from V and 8 bases from J, with 7 bases in between. This CDR3 is built from 11 residues. The sequencing sample was made of blood, either unsorted or a sorted T cell fraction (not recorded which). The V and J genes are TRBV27 and TRBJ2-1; D tentatively reads TRBD1 or TRBD2 (5 bases each). The clonotype originates from a female donor with ankylosing spondylitis or in good health (not recorded which). CDR3 residues: CASSRGDEQFF. As DNA, the CDR3 is TGTGCCAGCAGTCGAGGGGATGAGCAGTTCTTC.